This TCR beta chain is drawn from a study of identical twins (dated by TCRdb to 2016 to 2017). At the level of the whole study: TCR alpha and beta repertoires from monozygotic twins, unrelated adults of various ages and cord blood were deep-sequenced to test whether fetal clonotypes persist. To rule out contamination, replicate twin experiments were performed at different times with different library preparation protocols. Findings and caveats that apply to the study as a whole: Invariant T cells such as MAIT and iNKT could partly confound zero-insertion analyses, though diverse VJ usage argued against this for most clonotypes. In beta out-of-frame sequences, excess twin sharing was weaker, because having fewer shared sequences lowered the signal-to-noise ratio. Because the same donors could not be followed over many years, the conclusions relied on cross-sectional statistical analysis. In monozygotic twins, recombination models systematically underestimated out-of-frame TCR alpha sharing, but the models matched the sharing seen between unrelated individuals. Abundant cord blood beta clonotypes had fewer insertions, young adult naive repertoires showed a similar but weaker trend, and memory repertoires showed no such trend. Out-of-frame TCR alpha sequences shared between twins showed an excess of low generation-probability sequences compared with coincidental sharing between unrelated individuals.

This clonotype occurred a few times. Its target antigen remains unknown. Base-call qualities are not available, and no considerably larger clone is one nucleotide away. Only healthy Caucasian donors were included. The twin cohort comprised three pairs of female monozygotic twins, all aged roughly 18 to 30 years. The RNA used for TCR libraries was isolated from peripheral blood mononuclear cells. V is shortened by 5 bases, J by 4 bases, and the region joining them spans 11 bases. Spanning cysteine to phenylalanine, the CDR3 consists of 13 amino acids. Of all the DNA, just the CDR3 is kept, 39 bases in frame from base 1. From a lookup of the germline V gene, CDR1 and CDR2 are SQVTM and ANQGSEA. Libraries were built with 5' RACE. Sequencing was performed on an Illumina HiSeq 2000. Template switching added a universal primer binding site, and the final cDNA carried a unique molecular identifier that allowed TCR cDNA molecules to be counted accurately. First-strand cDNA for TCR alpha and beta chains was synthesized from specific primers in the conserved constant-segment region. To control for contamination, every cDNA library was double barcoded, receiving both a SMART-Mk sample barcode and Illumina barcodes. Two successive PCR steps introduced TruSeq adapter sequences along with Illumina sample barcodes. TCR alpha and beta cDNA libraries were sequenced on the Illumina HiSeq platform with custom primers. Per the authors' processing: MiGEC processed the raw reads to extract unique molecular identifiers, while MiXCR was used to determine the CDR3 positions. Recombination models were inferred per individual with the repgenHMM and IGoR tools using an EM algorithm. The tcR package in R was used for shared clonotype analysis, with sharing normalized by the product of cloneset sizes. To study raw recombination without the effects of thymic and clonal selection, out-of-frame nonproductive sequences were analyzed. The raw public reads went through TCRdb reprocessing: fastp at Q25, MiXCR clone calling, in-frame beta chains kept. Each record represents a unique CDR3 protein, reported with the most common genes and DNA among its rows. TCRdb, rather than the study authors, made the V and J calls. The sample yields about 660,000 distinct CDR3 sequences; 8% to 9% were counted once. The biggest ten clones account for around 0.98% of the sample.

Another study also made use of these data, one on yellow fever vaccine responses in identical twins. The second paper states: According to the authors, the vaccine-induced T cell response in identical twins seemed to be partly convergent and partly specific to each individual. In the study, vaccine-responding T cell clones were precisely tracked in identical twins.

The receptor's source is a woman aged 18-29 years in good health. The sequencing sample was made of PBMCs. Here the chain combines TRBV29-1 and TRBJ2-2; the D gene cannot be named for sure. The CDR3 protein: CSVREVSTGELFF. The base sequence is TGCAGCGTTAGGGAAGTTAGCACCGGGGAGCTGTTTTTT.